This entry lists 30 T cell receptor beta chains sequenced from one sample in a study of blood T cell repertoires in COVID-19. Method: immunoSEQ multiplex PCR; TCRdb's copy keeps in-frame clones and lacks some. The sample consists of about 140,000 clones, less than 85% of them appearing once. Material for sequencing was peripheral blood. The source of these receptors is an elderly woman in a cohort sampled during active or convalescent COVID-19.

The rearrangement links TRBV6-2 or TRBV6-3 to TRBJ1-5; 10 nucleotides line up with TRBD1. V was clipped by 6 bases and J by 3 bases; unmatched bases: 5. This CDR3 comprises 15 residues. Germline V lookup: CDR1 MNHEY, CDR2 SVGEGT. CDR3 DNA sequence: TGTGCCAGCAGCGACAGGGGGCGCGTCAATCAGCCCCAGCATTTT. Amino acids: CASSDRGRVNQPQHF.

The CDR3 region has the DNA TGTGCCAGCAGCGGGGACCCGGGACTTCCCAATGAGCAGTTCTTC. Its protein is CASSGDPGLPNEQFF. The chain combines TRBV9 with TRBJ2-1; TRBD2 might be the D (6 bases). The CDR3 is made up of 15 amino acids. The V end lost 3 bases, the J end lost 6 bases, and 16 bases lay between the germline ends. CDR1 is SGDLS, CDR2 YYNGEE, per germline.

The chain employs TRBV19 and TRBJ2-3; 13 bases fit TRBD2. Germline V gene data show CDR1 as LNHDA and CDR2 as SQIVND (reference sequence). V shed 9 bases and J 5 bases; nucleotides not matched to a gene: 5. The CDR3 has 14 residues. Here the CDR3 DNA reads TGTGCCAGCACACTAGCGGGGGGGCAAGATACGCAGTATTTT. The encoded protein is CASTLAGGQDTQYF.

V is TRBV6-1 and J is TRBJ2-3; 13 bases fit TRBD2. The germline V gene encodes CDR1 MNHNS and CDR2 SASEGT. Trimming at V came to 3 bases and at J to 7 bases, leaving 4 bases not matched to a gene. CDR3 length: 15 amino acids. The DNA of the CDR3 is TGTGCCAGCAGTGAGGGACTAGCGGGGTGGCATACGCAGTATTTT. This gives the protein CASSEGLAGWHTQYF.

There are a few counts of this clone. The CDR3 protein is CASSRLLNTEAFF. The DNA for the CDR3 is TGTGCCAGCAGCCGACTATTGAACACTGAAGCTTTCTTT. This sequence joins TRBV7-3 and TRBJ1-1; no clear D gene. Germline assignment: CDR1 SGHTA and CDR2 FQGTGA. CDR3 length equals 13 residues. Trimming shortened V by 5 bases and J by 0 bases, and 7 bases separated the two germline ends.

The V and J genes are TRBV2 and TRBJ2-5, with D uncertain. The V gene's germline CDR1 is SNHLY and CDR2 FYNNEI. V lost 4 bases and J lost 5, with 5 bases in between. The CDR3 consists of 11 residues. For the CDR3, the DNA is TGTGCCAGCAGTGTATCGGAGACCCAGTACTTC. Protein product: CASSVSETQYF. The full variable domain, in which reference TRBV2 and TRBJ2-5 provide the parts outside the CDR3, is EPEVTQTPSHQVTQMGQEVILRCVPISNHLYFYWYRQILGQKVEFLVSFYNNEISEKSEIFDDQFSVERPDGSNFTLKIRSTKLEDSAMYFCASSVSETQYFGPGTRLLVL.

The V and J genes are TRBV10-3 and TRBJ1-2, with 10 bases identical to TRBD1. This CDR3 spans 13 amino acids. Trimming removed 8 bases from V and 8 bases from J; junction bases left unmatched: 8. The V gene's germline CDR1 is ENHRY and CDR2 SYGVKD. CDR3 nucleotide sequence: TGTGCCATCGGACAGGGGGAGGGGAGGGGCTACACCTTC. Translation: CAIGQGEGRGYTF.

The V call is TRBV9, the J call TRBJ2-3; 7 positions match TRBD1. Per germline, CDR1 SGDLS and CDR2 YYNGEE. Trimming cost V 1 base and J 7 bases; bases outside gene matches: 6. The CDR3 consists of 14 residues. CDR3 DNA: TGTGCCAGCAGCGTATACGGGACAGACAATACGCAGTATTTT. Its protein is CASSVYGTDNTQYF. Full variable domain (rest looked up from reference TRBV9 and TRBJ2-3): DSGVTQTPKHLITATGQRVTLRCSPRSGDLSVYWYQQSLDQGLQFLIQYYNGEERAKGNILERFSAQQFPDLHSELNLSSLELGDSALYFCASSVYGTDNTQYFGPGTRLTVL.

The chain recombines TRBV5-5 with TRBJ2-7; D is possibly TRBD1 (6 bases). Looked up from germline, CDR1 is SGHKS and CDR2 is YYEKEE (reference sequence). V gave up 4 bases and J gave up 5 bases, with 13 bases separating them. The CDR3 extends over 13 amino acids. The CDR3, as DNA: TGTGCCAGCAGCACCCTCACAGGGAACGAGCAGTACTTC. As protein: CASSTLTGNEQYF.

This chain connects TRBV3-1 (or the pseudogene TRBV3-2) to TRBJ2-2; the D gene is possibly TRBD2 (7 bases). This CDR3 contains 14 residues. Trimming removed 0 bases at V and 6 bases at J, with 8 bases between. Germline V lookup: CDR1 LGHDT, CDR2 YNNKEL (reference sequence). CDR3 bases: TGTGCCAGCAGCCAAGACGGGGGGCCCGGGGAGCTGTTTTTT. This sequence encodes CASSQDGGPGELFF.

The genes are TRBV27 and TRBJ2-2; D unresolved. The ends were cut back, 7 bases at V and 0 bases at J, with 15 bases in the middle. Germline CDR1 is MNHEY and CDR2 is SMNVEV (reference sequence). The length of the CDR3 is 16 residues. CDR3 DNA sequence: TGTGCCAGCAACCCCCAGACTCAAGCGAACACCGGGGAGCTGTTTTTT. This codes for CASNPQTQANTGELFF.

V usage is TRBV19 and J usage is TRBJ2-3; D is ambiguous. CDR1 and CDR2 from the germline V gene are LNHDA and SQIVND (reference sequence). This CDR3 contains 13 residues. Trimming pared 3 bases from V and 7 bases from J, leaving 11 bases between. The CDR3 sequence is CASSIYSPNTQYF. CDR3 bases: TGTGCCAGTAGTATCTACTCGCCCAATACGCAGTATTTT.

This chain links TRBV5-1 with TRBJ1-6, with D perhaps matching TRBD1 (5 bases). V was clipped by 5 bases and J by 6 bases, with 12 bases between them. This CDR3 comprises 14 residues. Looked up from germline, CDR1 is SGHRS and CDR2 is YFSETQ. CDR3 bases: TGCGCCAGCAGTGGAGGGGAGGTTAATTCACCCCTCCACTTT. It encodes CASSGGEVNSPLHF.

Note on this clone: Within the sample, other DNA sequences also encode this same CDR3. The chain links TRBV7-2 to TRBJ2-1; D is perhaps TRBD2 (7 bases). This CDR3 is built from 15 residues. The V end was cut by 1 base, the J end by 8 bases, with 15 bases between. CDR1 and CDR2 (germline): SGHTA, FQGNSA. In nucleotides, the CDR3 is TGTGCCAGCAGCTTAGTTGCCGGGGGGCCCCATGAGCAGTTCTTC. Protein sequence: CASSLVAGGPHEQFF.

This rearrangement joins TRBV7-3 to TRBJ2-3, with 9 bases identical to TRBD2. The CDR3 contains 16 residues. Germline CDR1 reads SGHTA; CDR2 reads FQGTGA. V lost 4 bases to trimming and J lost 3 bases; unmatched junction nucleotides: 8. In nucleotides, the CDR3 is TGTGCCAGCAGCTCTTTAGCGGGGGTAAATACAGATACGCAGTATTTT. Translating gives CASSSLAGVNTDTQYF.

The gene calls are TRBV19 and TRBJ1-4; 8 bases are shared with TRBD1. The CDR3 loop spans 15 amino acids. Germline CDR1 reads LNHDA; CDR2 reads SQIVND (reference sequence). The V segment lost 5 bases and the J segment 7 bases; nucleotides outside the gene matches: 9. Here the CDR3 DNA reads TGTGCCAGTAGTCCGCGGACAGGGATGGGTGAAAAACTGTTTTTT. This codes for CASSPRTGMGEKLFF.

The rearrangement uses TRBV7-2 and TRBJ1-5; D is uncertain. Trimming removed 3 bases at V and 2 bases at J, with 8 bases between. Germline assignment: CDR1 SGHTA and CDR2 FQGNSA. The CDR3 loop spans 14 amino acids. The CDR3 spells CASSFKGGNQPQHF. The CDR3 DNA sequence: TGTGCCAGCAGCTTTAAGGGAGGCAATCAGCCCCAGCATTTT.

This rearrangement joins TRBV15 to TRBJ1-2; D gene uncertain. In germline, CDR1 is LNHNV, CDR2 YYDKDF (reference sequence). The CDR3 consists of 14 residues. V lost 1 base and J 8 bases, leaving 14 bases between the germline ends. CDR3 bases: TGTGCCACCAGCAGAGGTCAGGTCGCAGGAGGCTACACCTTC. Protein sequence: CATSRGQVAGGYTF.

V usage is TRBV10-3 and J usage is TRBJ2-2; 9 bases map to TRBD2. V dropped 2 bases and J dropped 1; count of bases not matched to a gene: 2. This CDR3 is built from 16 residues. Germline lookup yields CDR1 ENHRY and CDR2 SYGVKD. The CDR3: CAISERSGGNTGELFF. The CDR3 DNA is TGTGCCATCAGTGAGCGTAGCGGGGGGAACACCGGGGAGCTGTTTTTT.

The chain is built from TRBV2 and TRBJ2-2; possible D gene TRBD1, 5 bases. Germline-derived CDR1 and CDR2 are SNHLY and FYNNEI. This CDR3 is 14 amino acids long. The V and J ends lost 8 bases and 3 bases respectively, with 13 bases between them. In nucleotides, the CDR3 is TGTGCCAGCGCCAGGGTCACGTACACCGGGGAGCTGTTTTTT. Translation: CASARVTYTGELFF.

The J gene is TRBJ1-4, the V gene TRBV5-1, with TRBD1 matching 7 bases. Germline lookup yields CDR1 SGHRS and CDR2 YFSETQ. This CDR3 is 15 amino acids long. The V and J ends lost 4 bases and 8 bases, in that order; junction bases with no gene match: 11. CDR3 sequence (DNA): TGCGCCAGCAGCCGAGGGGGCGAGAGGCGCGAAAAACTGTTTTTT. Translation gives CASSRGGERREKLFF.

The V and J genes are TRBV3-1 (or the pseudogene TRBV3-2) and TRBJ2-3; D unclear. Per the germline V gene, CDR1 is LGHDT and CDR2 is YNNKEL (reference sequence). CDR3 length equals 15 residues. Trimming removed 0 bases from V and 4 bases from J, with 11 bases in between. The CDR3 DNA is TGTGCCAGCAGCCAAGATTTAGTTAGAGCAGATACGCAGTATTTT. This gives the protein CASSQDLVRADTQYF.

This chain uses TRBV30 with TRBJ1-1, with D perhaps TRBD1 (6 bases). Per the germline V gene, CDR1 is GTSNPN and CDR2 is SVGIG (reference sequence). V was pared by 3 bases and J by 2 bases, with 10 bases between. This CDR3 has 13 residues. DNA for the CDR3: TGTGCCTGGAGAGGACAGTTCAACACTGAAGCTTTCTTT. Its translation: CAWRGQFNTEAFF.

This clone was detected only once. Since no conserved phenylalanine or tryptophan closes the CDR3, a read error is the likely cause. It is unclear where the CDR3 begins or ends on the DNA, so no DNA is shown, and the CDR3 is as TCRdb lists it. CDR3 region: CASSYKGHAIL. The chain employs TRBV6-5 and TRBJ1-1; the table's D call, TRBD1, was not checked against the DNA. The CDR3 is made up of 11 amino acids, end residues included. CDR1 is MNHEY and CDR2 is SVGAGI in the germline V gene.

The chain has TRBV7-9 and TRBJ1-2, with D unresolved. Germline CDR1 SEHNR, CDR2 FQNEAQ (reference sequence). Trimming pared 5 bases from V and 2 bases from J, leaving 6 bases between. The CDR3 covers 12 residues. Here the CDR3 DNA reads TGTGCCAGCAGCGATGAGAACTATGGCTACACCTTC. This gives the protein CASSDENYGYTF.

Here the CDR3 reads CASSQAGLAYEQYF. The CDR3 DNA reads as TGTGCCAGCAGCCAAGCGGGACTAGCCTACGAGCAGTACTTC. The J gene is TRBJ2-7, the V gene TRBV4-2; 8 positions match TRBD2. V was pared by 1 base and J by 2 bases, with 1 base of the junction left unmatched. The CDR3 extends over 14 amino acids. CDR1 is LGHNA and CDR2 is YNFKEQ in the germline V gene.

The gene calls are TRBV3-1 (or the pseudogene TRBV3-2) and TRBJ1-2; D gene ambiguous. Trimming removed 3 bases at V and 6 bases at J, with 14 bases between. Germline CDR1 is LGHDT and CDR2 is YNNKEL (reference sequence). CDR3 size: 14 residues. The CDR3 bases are TGTGCCAGCAGCCAGGGGAGGGTCGTTCATGGCTACACCTTC. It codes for CASSQGRVVHGYTF.

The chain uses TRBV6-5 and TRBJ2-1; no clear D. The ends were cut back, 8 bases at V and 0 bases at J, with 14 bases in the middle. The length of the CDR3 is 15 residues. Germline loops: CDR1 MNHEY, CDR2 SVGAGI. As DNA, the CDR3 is TGTGCCAGCCTTCCGACCTACAGCTCCTACAATGAGCAGTTCTTC. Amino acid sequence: CASLPTYSSYNEQFF.

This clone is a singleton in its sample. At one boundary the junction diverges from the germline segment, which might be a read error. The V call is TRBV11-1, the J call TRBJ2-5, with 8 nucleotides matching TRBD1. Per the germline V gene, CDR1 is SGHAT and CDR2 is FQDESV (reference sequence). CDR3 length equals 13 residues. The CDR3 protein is CASIKREGDRLNF. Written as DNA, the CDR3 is TGTGCCAGCATCAAACGGGAAGGGGACAGGCTTAACTTC.

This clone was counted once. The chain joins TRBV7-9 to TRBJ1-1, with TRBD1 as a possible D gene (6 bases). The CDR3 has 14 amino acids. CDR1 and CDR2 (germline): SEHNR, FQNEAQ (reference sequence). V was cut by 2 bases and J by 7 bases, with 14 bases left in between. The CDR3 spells CASSLSSGAGEAFF. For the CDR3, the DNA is TGTGCCAGCAGCTTATCCTCAGGGGCCGGTGAAGCTTTCTTT.